The present entry profiles one T cell receptor beta chain with its context. No antigen is known for it. V was cut by 5 bases and J by 7 bases, with 14 bases left in between. There are 14 residues in the CDR3. Germline CDR1 SGHAT, CDR2 FQNNGV. Using immunoSEQ multiplex PCR, the repertoire was profiled, and TCRdb retains in-frame clones only, with some absent. The repertoire includes around 33,000 clones, approximately 70% of them detected once, and about a quarter sits in the top ten. The data were taken from a study of cytotoxic CD8 clonotypes in ibrutinib-treated CLL. Study context: The taking of response samples occurred after a median roughly 11 months of treatment, with a range of 6 to 36.

Study-level points and caveats: Clonality showed a rise at ibrutinib response that reversed toward baseline at progression. Sustained-remission patients were sampled at one set of times and progressing patients at different ones.

This TCR came from a human donor with chronic lymphocytic leukemia. Specimen: PBMCs, collected before ibrutinib treatment. The rearrangement uses TRBV11-2 and TRBJ2-2, with D possibly being TRBD1 (6 bases). CDR3 coding DNA: TGTGCCAGCAGCGTCCCCACAGGGATCGGGGAGCTGTTTTTT. Amino acids: CASSVPTGIGELFF.